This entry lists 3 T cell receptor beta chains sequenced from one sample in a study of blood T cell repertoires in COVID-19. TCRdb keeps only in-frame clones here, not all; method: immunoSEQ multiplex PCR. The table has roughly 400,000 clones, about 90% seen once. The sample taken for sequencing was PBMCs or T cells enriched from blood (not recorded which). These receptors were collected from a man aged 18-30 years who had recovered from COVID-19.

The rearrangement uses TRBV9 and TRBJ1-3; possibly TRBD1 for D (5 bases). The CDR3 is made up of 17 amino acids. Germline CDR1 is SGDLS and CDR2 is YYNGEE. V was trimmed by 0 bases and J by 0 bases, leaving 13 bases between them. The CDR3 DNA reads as TGTGCCAGCAGCGTAGAGACAGAACCCTTCTCTGGAAACACCATATATTTT. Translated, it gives CASSVETEPFSGNTIYF. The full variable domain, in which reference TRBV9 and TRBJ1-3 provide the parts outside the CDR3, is DSGVTQTPKHLITATGQRVTLRCSPRSGDLSVYWYQQSLDQGLQFLIQYYNGEERAKGNILERFSAQQFPDLHSELNLSSLELGDSALYFCASSVETEPFSGNTIYFGEGSWLTVV.

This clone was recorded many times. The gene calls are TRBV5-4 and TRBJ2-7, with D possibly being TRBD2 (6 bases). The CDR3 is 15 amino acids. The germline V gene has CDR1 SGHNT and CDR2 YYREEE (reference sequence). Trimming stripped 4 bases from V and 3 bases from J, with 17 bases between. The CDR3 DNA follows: TGTGCCAGCAGCGGGGACCTATTGGGGGGCTACGAGCAGTACTTC. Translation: CASSGDLLGGYEQYF.

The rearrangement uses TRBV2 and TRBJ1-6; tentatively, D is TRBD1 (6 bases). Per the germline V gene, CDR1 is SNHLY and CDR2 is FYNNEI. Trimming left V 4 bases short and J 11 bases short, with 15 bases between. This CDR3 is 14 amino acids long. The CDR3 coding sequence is TGTGCCAGCAGTGGGACAGACCCAAGGGCACCCCTCCACTTT. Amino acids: CASSGTDPRAPLHF.